The 29 T cell receptor beta chains below come from one sample, sequenced in a study of T cell changes during pregnancy in multiple sclerosis. Only in-frame clones appear in the TCRdb table, and some are missing; sequencing was by immunoSEQ multiplex PCR. Of approximately 50,000 clones listed, 85% to 95% were seen once; the top ten hold about 0.67%. Sequences were derived from CD4+ T cells from peripheral blood mononuclear cells, sampled in the third trimester of pregnancy. The receptors stem from a female donor with multiple sclerosis, enrolled in a pregnancy study.

The rearrangement uses TRBV7-6 and TRBJ1-5; no clear D gene. Germline values: CDR1 SGHVS, CDR2 FNYEAQ. CDR3 length equals 17 residues. The V and J ends lost 3 bases and 0 bases respectively, with 15 bases between them. CDR3 amino acids: CASSLSPLPFSNQPQHF. In nucleotides, the CDR3 is TGTGCCAGCAGCTTGAGCCCGCTCCCCTTTAGCAATCAGCCCCAGCATTTT.

The chain combines TRBV6-6 with TRBJ2-5; D may be TRBD1 (6 bases). V dropped 0 bases and J dropped 3 bases, with 11 bases sitting between them. The germline V gene has CDR1 MNHNY and CDR2 SVGAGI (reference sequence). The CDR3 extends over 15 amino acids. CDR3 nucleotide sequence: TGTGCCAGCAGTTACTCGATACAGGGAAAAGAGACCCAGTACTTC. This sequence encodes CASSYSIQGKETQYF.

This clone was seen once. The chain links TRBV28 to TRBJ2-1; 7 bases match TRBD1. The CDR3 length is 15 residues. V was pared by 2 bases and J by 6 bases, with 7 bases of the junction left unmatched. Germline V gene data show CDR1 as MDHEN and CDR2 as SYDVKM. The chain's CDR3 is CASSLPDTGVNEQFF. The CDR3 DNA reads TGTGCCAGCAGTTTACCCGACACAGGGGTCAATGAGCAGTTCTTC.

The chain couples TRBV7-3 to TRBJ2-1; tentatively, D is TRBD2 (7 bases). Germline CDR1 reads SGHTA; CDR2 reads FQGTGA. Trimming removed 1 base at V and 10 bases at J, with 11 bases between. This CDR3 contains 13 residues. The CDR3 loop reads CASSLREGGEQFF. CDR3 DNA: TGTGCCAGCAGCTTAAGGGAGGGGGGAGAGCAGTTCTTC.

This chain joins TRBV5-1 and TRBJ2-3; maybe TRBD2 (7 bases). CDR1 is SGHRS, CDR2 YFSETQ, per germline. V lost 0 bases to trimming and J lost 10 bases, with 15 bases between them. The CDR3 covers 14 residues. CDR3 sequence: CASSLGEGQGPQYF. In DNA form, the CDR3 reads TGCGCCAGCAGCTTGGGGGAGGGCCAGGGGCCGCAGTATTTT.

This chain uses TRBV5-1 with TRBJ1-1, with a tentative D call TRBD1 (6 bases). Germline V gene data show CDR1 as SGHRS and CDR2 as YFSETQ. This CDR3 is 15 amino acids long. V was clipped by 1 base and J by 0 bases, with 10 bases between them. This CDR3 reads CASSLSGVVNTEAFF. The CDR3 DNA sequence: TGCGCCAGCAGCTTGTCAGGGGTCGTGAACACTGAAGCTTTCTTT.

This chain uses TRBV5-1 with TRBJ2-5; 7 bases fit TRBD1. The trim removed 4 bases at V and 0 bases at J, leaving 6 bases unmatched. Germline loops: CDR1 SGHRS, CDR2 YFSETQ. The CDR3 has 15 amino acids. In nucleotides, the CDR3 is TGCGCCAGCAGCCTGGACAGGAGAGACCAAGAGACCCAGTACTTC. Protein sequence: CASSLDRRDQETQYF.

J is TRBJ2-2 and V is TRBV7-9; 7 bases map to TRBD1. Trimming cost V 5 bases and J 2 bases; bases outside gene matches: 11. The germline V gene has CDR1 SEHNR and CDR2 FQNEAQ (reference sequence). The CDR3 length is 17 residues. DNA for the CDR3: TGTGCCAGCAGCACCATGCCCGGACAGGTCAACACCGGGGAGCTGTTTTTT. Residues: CASSTMPGQVNTGELFF.

The rearrangement uses TRBV28 and TRBJ2-7; 8 nucleotides match TRBD2. This CDR3 region has 14 residues. Germline-derived CDR1 and CDR2 are MDHEN and SYDVKM. V trimming: 6 bases; J trimming: 4 bases; junction bases outside the gene matches: 8. The CDR3 is CASSPGTRQYEQYF. The CDR3 nucleotides are TGTGCCAGCAGCCCCGGGACTAGACAATACGAGCAGTACTTC.

DNA of the CDR3: TGTGCCAGCGTCTTGGAAGTAGCTTCCACAGATACGCAGTATTTT. Its translation is CASVLEVASTDTQYF. The genes are TRBV5-8 and TRBJ2-3, with no clear D. V lost 7 bases and J lost 2, with 17 bases in between. Germline CDR1 is SGHTS and CDR2 is YDEGEE. The CDR3 is 15 amino acids.

The rearrangement joins TRBV14 to TRBJ2-1; D may be TRBD2 (5 bases). The CDR3 contains 20 residues. The V gene lost 2 bases and the J gene lost 2 bases, with 25 bases spanning the gap. In germline, CDR1 is SGHDN, CDR2 FVKESK. CDR3 region: CASSQIPRAGLSITYNEQFF. The DNA for the CDR3 is TGTGCCAGCAGCCAAATCCCAAGGGCGGGCCTGAGTATCACCTACAATGAGCAGTTCTTC.

The rearrangement uses TRBV6-5 and TRBJ1-1; D is unclear. Germline V gene data show CDR1 as MNHEY and CDR2 as SVGAGI. Trimming cost V 2 bases and J 4 bases, with 5 bases left between them. CDR3 length equals 12 residues. This CDR3 is CASSYGGTEAFF. CDR3 nucleotide sequence: TGTGCCAGCAGTTACGGCGGCACTGAAGCTTTCTTT.

The chain couples TRBV5-1 to TRBJ2-3; 7 bases are shared with TRBD2. CDR1 SGHRS and CDR2 YFSETQ come from the germline V gene. This CDR3 contains 15 residues. The V gene end was trimmed by 4 bases and the J gene end by 1 base; junction bases not matched to a gene: 6. The CDR3 bases are TGCGCCAGCAGCCTGGGGCTAGCGGGCACAGATACGCAGTATTTT. Encoded protein: CASSLGLAGTDTQYF.

V is TRBV10-3 and J is TRBJ2-5; 8 bases line up with TRBD1. V was pared by 0 bases and J by 5 bases, with 5 bases of the junction left unmatched. This CDR3 is built from 15 residues. Germline V lookup: CDR1 ENHRY, CDR2 SYGVKD. CDR3 DNA: TGTGCCATCAGTGAGTCACCAGGGGGCCGGGAGACCCAGTACTTC. Its protein is CAISESPGGRETQYF.

The rearrangement joins TRBV6-1 to TRBJ2-7, with 11 bases matching TRBD2. The CDR3 contains 15 residues. Germline values: CDR1 MNHNS, CDR2 SASEGT. J was trimmed by 3 bases and V by 6 bases; bases with no gene match: 7. CDR3 sequence: CASRFVAGGGYEQYF. The CDR3 DNA follows: TGTGCCAGCAGGTTTGTAGCGGGAGGGGGCTACGAGCAGTACTTC.

CDR3 bases: TGCGCCAGCAGCCTCGGGACTAGCGGGAGCTACAATGAGCAGTTCTTC. Amino acid sequence: CASSLGTSGSYNEQFF. The chain has TRBV5-1 and TRBJ2-1; 14 bases line up with TRBD2. V lost 4 bases to trimming and J lost 3 bases; unmatched junction nucleotides: 3. CDR1 is SGHRS, CDR2 YFSETQ, per germline. CDR3 length equals 16 residues.

V usage is TRBV9 and J usage is TRBJ2-6; D may be TRBD1 (5 bases). V lost 5 bases, J lost 0 bases, and 9 bases lay in between. This CDR3 has 15 residues. The germline V gene has CDR1 SGDLS and CDR2 YYNGEE. CDR3 in amino acids: CASSIDSSGANVLTF. The CDR3 coding sequence is TGTGCCAGCAGTATCGACAGCTCTGGGGCCAACGTCCTGACTTTC.

This clone came up a few times. The chain employs TRBV28 and TRBJ1-1; TRBD1 matches at 8 bases. V dropped 5 bases and J dropped 7; count of bases not matched to a gene: 3. The V gene's germline CDR1 is MDHEN and CDR2 SYDVKM. The CDR3 is 12 amino acids. CDR3 coding DNA: TGTGCCAGCAGTACTGGACAGGGTGAAGCTTTCTTT. This translates into CASSTGQGEAFF.

In its sample, this clone was seen once. This rearrangement joins TRBV18 to TRBJ2-1, with 8 bases fitting TRBD2. The CDR3 spans 16 residues. Germline V gives CDR1 KGHSH, CDR2 LQKENI. V shed 1 base, J shed 3 bases, and the junction held 5 bases outside the gene matches. This CDR3 is CASSPRNGRVYNEQFF. DNA of the CDR3: TGTGCCAGCTCACCACGCAACGGGAGGGTCTACAATGAGCAGTTCTTC.

The chain links TRBV4-2 to TRBJ1-4; 7 bases are shared with TRBD1. The trim removed 5 bases at V and 3 bases at J, leaving 3 bases unmatched. CDR1 is LGHNA and CDR2 is YNFKEQ in the germline V gene. The CDR3 runs 14 residues. The CDR3 nucleotides are TGTGCCAGCAGCTCCGGGACAGCTAATGAAAAACTGTTTTTT. Translating gives CASSSGTANEKLFF.

Here the CDR3 DNA reads TGTGCCAGTAGTATGGGAGGCGAGGCTGGGGCCAACGTCCTGACTTTC. Amino acid sequence: CASSMGGEAGANVLTF. The rearrangement joins TRBV19 to TRBJ2-6, with TRBD2 as a possible D gene (6 bases). The V end was cut by 3 bases, the J end by 2 bases, with 11 bases between. Germline-derived CDR1 and CDR2 are LNHDA and SQIVND (reference sequence). This CDR3 contains 16 residues. Full variable domain (outside the CDR3, taken from reference TRBV19 and TRBJ2-6): DGGITQSPKYLFRKEGQNVTLSCEQNLNHDAMYWYRQDPGQGLRLIYYSQIVNDFQKGDIAEGYSVSREKKESFPLTVTSAQKNPTAFYLCASSMGGEAGANVLTFGAGSRLTVL.

This rearrangement joins TRBV6-5 to TRBJ2-3; TRBD1 aligns across 11 bases. The V segment lost 6 bases and the J segment 2 bases; nucleotides outside the gene matches: 4. The germline gives CDR1 MNHEY, CDR2 SVGAGI. The CDR3 is 15 residues long. The DNA for the CDR3 is TGTGCCAGCAGGGGGGGACAGGGGGTCACAGATACGCAGTATTTT. This sequence encodes CASRGGQGVTDTQYF.

The chain uses TRBV7-3 and TRBJ2-3; TRBD2 matches 8 bases. The CDR3 contains 15 residues. Per the germline V gene, CDR1 is SGHTA and CDR2 is FQGTGA. Losses at the gene ends were 5 bases for V and 2 bases for J; bases not matched to a gene: 6. The CDR3 DNA reads TGTGCCAGCAGCCCCTACGGGGGGGACACAGATACGCAGTATTTT. Its translation: CASSPYGGDTDTQYF.

This chain uses TRBV7-2 with TRBJ1-2; 9 bases align to TRBD1. Germline assignment: CDR1 SGHTA and CDR2 FQGNSA. Losses at the gene ends were 0 bases for V and 5 bases for J; bases not matched to a gene: 4. The CDR3 runs 15 residues. CDR3 nucleotide sequence: TGTGCCAGCAGCTTAGCGTGGGACAGGGCTTATGGCTACACCTTC. This translates into CASSLAWDRAYGYTF.

The chain has TRBV5-1 and TRBJ1-4, with 7 bases fitting TRBD1. Germline V lookup: CDR1 SGHRS, CDR2 YFSETQ. V was pared by 4 bases and J by 5 bases, with 8 bases of the junction left unmatched. CDR3 length equals 15 residues. Written as DNA, the CDR3 is TGCGCCAGCAGCGCCCTGACAGGGACCAATGAAAAACTGTTTTTT. Protein sequence: CASSALTGTNEKLFF.

This clone came up once. The rearrangement links TRBV11-3 to TRBJ2-1; perhaps TRBD2 as D (6 bases). The ends were cut back, 0 bases at V and 9 bases at J, with 9 bases in the middle. This CDR3 is 13 amino acids long. Germline V lookup: CDR1 SGHNT, CDR2 YENEEA. The CDR3 nucleotides read TGTGCCAGCAGCTTAGATGGGAGGACTGAGCAGTTCTTC. Encoded protein: CASSLDGRTEQFF.

The chain is built from TRBV5-1 and TRBJ1-5; D is uncertain. CDR3 size: 13 residues. Trimming took off 0 bases at V and 4 bases at J, with 5 bases between the two ends. CDR1 SGHRS and CDR2 YFSETQ come from the germline V gene. CDR3 nucleotide sequence: TGCGCCAGCAGCTTGGGACTTAATCAGCCCCAGCATTTT. It encodes CASSLGLNQPQHF.

The chain joins TRBV7-2 to TRBJ2-7; 14 bases map to TRBD2. The ends lost 5 bases at V and 6 bases at J; junction bases unmatched: 6. CDR1 and CDR2 from the germline V gene are SGHTA and FQGNSA. This CDR3 has 15 amino acids. The CDR3 DNA reads TGTGCCAGCAGCCCTCTGACTAGCGGGAGGGCCGAGCAGTACTTC. It is translated as CASSPLTSGRAEQYF.

The rearrangement joins TRBV4-1 to TRBJ2-7; 7 nucleotides agree with TRBD2. With V trimmed by 3 bases and J by 6 bases, 11 bases remained unmatched. The CDR3 is made up of 15 amino acids. Germline V lookup: CDR1 MGHRA, CDR2 YSYEKL. The CDR3 sequence is CASSHVERDRREQYF. The CDR3 coding sequence is TGCGCCAGCAGCCACGTCGAGCGGGACCGCCGCGAGCAGTACTTC.